Described below is a single T cell receptor beta chain sequence and its context. Its antigen is still unknown. These data belong to a study of early stage breast cancer tumors. Study details: Each sample averaged approximately 9.6-fold read coverage. Findings and caveats of the study: Compared with adjacent normal breast tissue, tumors showed around 2.7-fold greater T cell density and higher clonality. Enriched TCRB sequences shared across patients were mostly commonly generated sequences. Unsorted bulk genomic DNA sequencing lacked pairing and functional marker data.

CDR1 is SEHNR, CDR2 FQNEAQ, per germline (reference sequence). Trimming left V 3 bases short and J 7 bases short, with 21 bases between. The CDR3 consists of 16 residues. Using immunoSEQ multiplex PCR, the repertoire was profiled, and TCRdb retains in-frame clones only, with some absent. The data show about 58,000 clones, around 80% seen once. This clonotype was obtained from a person under 45 with breast cancer. The sample taken for sequencing was blood. The chain employs TRBV7-9 and TRBJ1-1, with a possible D match to TRBD1 (5 bases). The CDR3: CASSFSGLSNGGEAFF. The CDR3 coding sequence is TGTGCCAGCAGCTTTTCGGGACTCTCGAACGGTGGTGAAGCTTTCTTT.